The T cell receptor beta chain under discussion was sequenced for a study of shared clonotypes between healthy human individuals. Study observations and caveats: Among the subsets, naive ones generally showed larger estimated richness than memory ones.

CD4+ cells were split into CD45RA+ naive and CD45RA-negative memory subsets. Worth noting for this clone: Its antigen is currently unknown.

The material for each subset, its genomic DNA, was split evenly across several immunoSEQ plates. Only in-frame clones appear in the TCRdb table, and some are missing; sequencing was by immunoSEQ multiplex PCR. This sample has 2 million to 3 million clones, with roughly nine tenths found just once. The sequence came from a young man in good health. The specimen was naive CD4+ T cells sorted from blood. Subset here: CD45RA+ positively selected.

CDR3 DNA sequence: TGTGCCAGCAGCTCGCCGGGGGAAGAGACCCAGTACTTC. It codes for CASSSPGEETQYF. This chain joins TRBV5-4 and TRBJ2-5, with D possibly being TRBD2 (6 bases). This CDR3 region has 13 residues. From germline, CDR1 is SGHNT and CDR2 YYREEE (reference sequence). Between the trimmed V and J ends, which lost 3 bases and 3 bases, there was a span of 9 bases.